The rows below give T cell receptor beta chains drawn from one sample of a study of regulatory T cells in long-lasting Graves disease. TCRdb re-analysed the multiplex PCR reads in MiXCR, keeping a single row per CDR3 protein. Of hundreds of thousands of distinct CDR3 sequences in the sample, approximately 16% are singletons; the top ten hold 12%. The data were also submitted as part of a second study, on T cells in Graves' hyperthyroidism and ophthalmopathy.

Here the sequenced sample was peripheral blood mononuclear cells (PBMCs), taken at new diagnosis, from a patient treated with antithyroid drugs. These receptors originate from a man between 18 and 29 years old with Graves disease. Each CDR3 is given with its conserved first and last residue. Fields, in order: CDR3 DNA, CDR3 protein, V gene, J gene, D gene, clone size. A D gene is named only where the DNA matches it firmly. A clone size is listed for some rows: how often the clone was seen (once, few, many), or a class if it is expanded.

CDR3nt: TGTGCCAGCAGCGCGAGCTATGGCTACACCTTC
CDR3aa: CASSASYGYTF
v_gene: TRBV25-1
j_gene: TRBJ1-2
d_gene: NA
abundance: NA

CDR3nt: TGCGCCAGCGCGAGGGACAGGGCCTCCGAAGCTTTCTTT
CDR3aa: CASARDRASEAFF
v_gene: TRBV5-1
j_gene: TRBJ1-1
d_gene: TRBD1
abundance: few

CDR3nt: TGTGCCAGCAGCCAAGATTGGGACAGCTACGAGCAGTACTTC
CDR3aa: CASSQDWDSYEQYF
v_gene: TRBV4-2
j_gene: TRBJ2-7
d_gene: TRBD1
abundance: few

CDR3nt: TGTGCCTGGAGTCGGGGGAACGAGCAGTACTTC
CDR3aa: CAWSRGNEQYF
v_gene: TRBV30
j_gene: TRBJ2-7
d_gene: NA
abundance: many

CDR3nt: TGTGCCAGCAGTGTGGAGCGGGTGAGCTACAATGAGCAGTTCTTC
CDR3aa: CASSVERVSYNEQFF
v_gene: TRBV2
j_gene: TRBJ2-1
d_gene: NA
abundance: many

CDR3nt: TGTGCCAGCAGCGAACGGGGGCTGGGGCAGTTCTTC
CDR3aa: CASSERGLGQFF
v_gene: TRBV28
j_gene: TRBJ2-1
d_gene: NA
abundance: many

CDR3nt: TGTGCCAGCAGCGCCGGACCGTTGGGGGGCTACACCTTC
CDR3aa: CASSAGPLGGYTF
v_gene: TRBV9
j_gene: TRBJ1-2
d_gene: NA
abundance: NA

CDR3nt: TGTGCCAGCAGCTTAGGGGGGGGAGCCCGATTTCTTAATGAAAAACTGTTTTTT
CDR3aa: CASSLGGGARFLNEKLFF
v_gene: TRBV11-2
j_gene: TRBJ1-4
d_gene: NA
abundance: NA

CDR3nt: TGTGCCAGCGGGGATTCACAGGGGGCGTTTTCAGATACGCAGTATTTT
CDR3aa: CASGDSQGAFSDTQYF
v_gene: TRBV27
j_gene: TRBJ2-3
d_gene: TRBD1
abundance: many

CDR3nt: TGTGCCAGCAGCTCCCTAACGGGAGGACGAACCGCACAAGAGACCCAGTACTTC
CDR3aa: CASSSLTGGRTAQETQYF
v_gene: TRBV11-2
j_gene: TRBJ2-5
d_gene: TRBD2
abundance: many

CDR3nt: TGCGCCAGCAGCTTGGACGGCGGGGCCTCAGATACGCAGTATTTT
CDR3aa: CASSLDGGASDTQYF
v_gene: TRBV5-1
j_gene: TRBJ2-3
d_gene: NA
abundance: many

CDR3nt: TGTGCCAGCAGTCCCCTCCACACAGATACGCAGTATTTT
CDR3aa: CASSPLHTDTQYF
v_gene: TRBV27
j_gene: TRBJ2-3
d_gene: NA
abundance: many

CDR3nt: TGTGCCACCCAGGGGGCCAATGAGCAGTTCTTC
CDR3aa: CATQGANEQFF
v_gene: TRBV2
j_gene: TRBJ2-1
d_gene: TRBD1
abundance: few

CDR3nt: TGTGCCAGCAGCTTAAACAGGGATGGAAACACCATATATTTT
CDR3aa: CASSLNRDGNTIYF
v_gene: TRBV7-3
j_gene: TRBJ1-3
d_gene: NA
abundance: few

CDR3nt: TGTGCCAGCAGTGTAAAGGGACTAGCGGGAGTAACCTCCTACAATGAGCAGTTCTTC
CDR3aa: CASSVKGLAGVTSYNEQFF
v_gene: TRBV27
j_gene: TRBJ2-1
d_gene: TRBD2
abundance: many

CDR3nt: TGTGCCAGCAGCCAAAGTCGGACAGGGCGAAACACTGAAGCTTTCTTT
CDR3aa: CASSQSRTGRNTEAFF
v_gene: TRBV3-1
j_gene: TRBJ1-1
d_gene: TRBD1
abundance: many

CDR3nt: TGCAGTGCCGTGGAGGGGGCGAGCAATCAGCCCCAGCATTTT
CDR3aa: CSAVEGASNQPQHF
v_gene: TRBV20-1
j_gene: TRBJ1-5
d_gene: TRBD1
abundance: NA

CDR3nt: TGTGCCAGTAGTATAGATCTTCGTTGGCAGGGGAGGATCAATCAGCCCCAGCATTTT
CDR3aa: CASSIDLRWQGRINQPQHF
v_gene: TRBV19
j_gene: TRBJ1-5
d_gene: NA
abundance: few

CDR3nt: TGTGCCAGCAGTCGATGGACAGGCGCCTACGAGCAGTACTTC
CDR3aa: CASSRWTGAYEQYF
v_gene: TRBV6-2/TRBV6-3
j_gene: TRBJ2-7
d_gene: TRBD1
abundance: few

CDR3nt: TGCAGTGCTAGAGAACGCGACAGGGGGGAGACCCAGTACTTC
CDR3aa: CSARERDRGETQYF
v_gene: TRBV20-1
j_gene: TRBJ2-5
d_gene: TRBD1
abundance: NA

CDR3nt: TGTGCCAGTAGTAACCCGCAGGGACGCGGCAATGAGCAGTTCTTC
CDR3aa: CASSNPQGRGNEQFF
v_gene: TRBV19
j_gene: TRBJ2-1
d_gene: NA
abundance: NA

CDR3nt: TGTGCCACCAGCCCCGATCTCCTCATCAGAGCTTTCTTT
CDR3aa: CATSPDLLIRAFF
v_gene: TRBV15
j_gene: TRBJ1-1
d_gene: NA
abundance: many

CDR3nt: TGTGCCAGCAGTTACCAGGGGGTCGGCACAGATACGCAGTATTTT
CDR3aa: CASSYQGVGTDTQYF
v_gene: TRBV6-2/TRBV6-3
j_gene: TRBJ2-3
d_gene: TRBD1
abundance: many

CDR3nt: TGTGCCAGCACGGAGGTTCCCGGAAACACCATATATTTT
CDR3aa: CASTEVPGNTIYF
v_gene: TRBV6-1
j_gene: TRBJ1-3
d_gene: NA
abundance: many

CDR3nt: TGCAGTGCGACTAGCACCGGGACAGGCTACGAGCAGTACTTC
CDR3aa: CSATSTGTGYEQYF
v_gene: TRBV20-1
j_gene: TRBJ2-7
d_gene: NA
abundance: many

CDR3nt: TGTGCCAGTACGGGACAGGAATACTATGGCTACACCTTC
CDR3aa: CASTGQEYYGYTF
v_gene: TRBV19
j_gene: TRBJ1-2
d_gene: TRBD1
abundance: many

CDR3nt: TGCGCCAGCAGCCAAGATCCAGGGGTCTCTGGAAACACCATATATTTT
CDR3aa: CASSQDPGVSGNTIYF
v_gene: TRBV4-1
j_gene: TRBJ1-3
d_gene: NA
abundance: NA

CDR3nt: TGTGCTCAGGACTTTTTCGGACAGCCCCAGCATTTT
CDR3aa: CAQDFFGQPQHF
v_gene: TRBV19
j_gene: TRBJ1-5
d_gene: NA
abundance: few

CDR3nt: TGCGCCAGCAGCTTACTAGCGGCAGACGGCACAGATACGCAGTATTTT
CDR3aa: CASSLLAADGTDTQYF
v_gene: TRBV5-1
j_gene: TRBJ2-3
d_gene: TRBD2
abundance: few

CDR3nt: TGTGCCAGCAAGGGCGAAAGCGTTCGGGTAGATCAGCCCCAGCATTTT
CDR3aa: CASKGESVRVDQPQHF
v_gene: TRBV6-2/TRBV6-3
j_gene: TRBJ1-5
d_gene: NA
abundance: NA

CDR3nt: TGTGCCTGGAATCTTGAGGGAACCACAGATACGCAGTATTTT
CDR3aa: CAWNLEGTTDTQYF
v_gene: TRBV30
j_gene: TRBJ2-3
d_gene: NA
abundance: many

CDR3nt: TGTGCCAGCAGTTCGGGACAGACTACGCAGTATTTT
CDR3aa: CASSSGQTTQYF
v_gene: TRBV28
j_gene: TRBJ2-3
d_gene: TRBD1
abundance: many

CDR3nt: TGTGCCAGCAGTGTCTCGGTGGCAGGGGATTCACCCCTCCACTTT
CDR3aa: CASSVSVAGDSPLHF
v_gene: TRBV6-4
j_gene: TRBJ1-6
d_gene: NA
abundance: NA

CDR3nt: TGTGCCAGCAGCTTACCAAGGACCCCAGGGGCCCGGGAGACCCAGTACTTC
CDR3aa: CASSLPRTPGARETQYF
v_gene: TRBV7-9
j_gene: TRBJ2-5
d_gene: NA
abundance: NA

CDR3nt: TGTGCCAGCAGCCTCCGGGACAGGGTCACCGGGGAGCTGTTTTTT
CDR3aa: CASSLRDRVTGELFF
v_gene: TRBV5-6
j_gene: TRBJ2-2
d_gene: TRBD1
abundance: once

CDR3nt: TGTGCCTCCCACCCGCGGGAGGGGGTGGGGCAGTTCTTC
CDR3aa: CASHPREGVGQFF
v_gene: TRBV10-3
j_gene: TRBJ2-1
d_gene: TRBD2
abundance: few

CDR3nt: TGTGCCAGCAGTTGGGGACTAGCGGCAACCTACGAGCAGTACTTC
CDR3aa: CASSWGLAATYEQYF
v_gene: TRBV27
j_gene: TRBJ2-7
d_gene: TRBD2
abundance: NA

CDR3nt: TGTGCCAGCAGTTTCGGGGGAGACCAGCTAAACGAGCAGTACTTC
CDR3aa: CASSFGGDQLNEQYF
v_gene: TRBV12-3/TRBV12-4
j_gene: TRBJ2-7
d_gene: NA
abundance: few

CDR3nt: TGTGCCAGCAGCCGCCCAACTAGAGGGACAGATACGCAGTATTTT
CDR3aa: CASSRPTRGTDTQYF
v_gene: TRBV7-9
j_gene: TRBJ2-3
d_gene: NA
abundance: few

CDR3nt: TGTGCCAGCAGCTCAACTAGCGGGACTAGCACAGATACGCAGTATTTT
CDR3aa: CASSSTSGTSTDTQYF
v_gene: TRBV7-8
j_gene: TRBJ2-3
d_gene: TRBD2
abundance: many

CDR3nt: TGTGCCAGCAGTGCGGACAGGGGGAGTACAGATACGCAGTATTTT
CDR3aa: CASSADRGSTDTQYF
v_gene: TRBV28
j_gene: TRBJ2-3
d_gene: TRBD1
abundance: many

CDR3nt: TGTGCCAGCAGCCCCCAGGGGCGAGGTGACTACGAGCAGTACTTC
CDR3aa: CASSPQGRGDYEQYF
v_gene: TRBV13
j_gene: TRBJ2-7
d_gene: NA
abundance: many